This TCR beta chain appears in the sequencing data of a study of the immune and genomic landscape of osteosarcoma. Study-level findings and limits: Clonality was higher in immune-hot C3 than cold C1, yet still low.

A few counts support this clone. Its cognate antigen is unknown. Repertoires were generated with immunoSEQ multiplex PCR, while TCRdb's copy carries only in-frame clones and drops some. The sample includes about 4,600 clones, less than 75% seen only once; the top ten take 16%. Poor-prognosis osteosarcoma patients supplied post-treatment primary, local recurrence and metastasis tumor specimens. Trimming shortened V by 2 bases and J by 5 bases, and 13 bases separated the two germline ends. This CDR3 is 15 amino acids long. Germline CDR1 reads SGHKS; CDR2 reads YYEKEE (reference sequence). The clonotype comes from a human donor with osteosarcoma. The sequenced sample consisted of osteosarcoma tumor tissue from the femur. The J gene is TRBJ2-2, the V gene TRBV5-5, with D hard to call. The DNA for the CDR3 is TGTGCCAGCAGCTTCAGAATCCTTAGGACCGGGGAGCTGTTTTTT. Its protein product is CASSFRILRTGELFF.